One sample yielded the 27 T cell receptor beta chains listed below, sequenced in a study of cytomegalovirus exposure and HLA in healthy donors. It was with 60 Vbeta and 13 Jbeta primers that the PCR ran. Sequenced by immunoSEQ multiplex PCR; TCRdb stores in-frame clones only, minus some. The sample yields over 150,000 clones, approximately 78% seen once. The material sequenced was PBMCs. These receptors all stem from a male donor in good health and CMV-seronegative.

The rearrangement joins TRBV5-3 to TRBJ2-7; the D gene is possibly TRBD2 (6 bases). TRBV5-3 is treated as an ORF (open reading frame) with a function not yet certain. Trimming took 2 bases from V and 5 from J, leaving 20 bases between them. The CDR3 is 16 residues long. In nucleotides, the CDR3 is TGTGCCAGAAGCTTTCCCACCACGGGAGTCAACCACGAGCAGTACTTC. Its protein product is CARSFPTTGVNHEQYF.

This clone showed up just once. This chain uses TRBV5-1 with TRBJ2-1, with 9 bases identical to TRBD2. Germline values: CDR1 SGHRS, CDR2 YFSETQ. The CDR3 sequence is 19 residues long. V gave up 1 base and J gave up 5 bases; unmatched junction bases: 16. The CDR3 spells CASSLYASGNPLGDNEQFF. Here the CDR3 DNA reads TGCGCCAGCAGCTTGTACGCTAGCGGGAACCCTCTTGGGGACAATGAGCAGTTCTTC.

The CDR3 nucleotides read TGTGCCAGCTCACCGGGAGGAGAAAAACTGTTTTTT. It translates to CASSPGGEKLFF. The rearrangement joins TRBV18 to TRBJ1-4, with D unresolved. The CDR3 is made up of 12 amino acids. In germline, CDR1 is KGHSH, CDR2 LQKENI. Trimming removed 3 bases at V and 8 bases at J, with 7 bases between.

This clone turned up a few times. Other DNA sequences from this sample encode an identical CDR3 as well. V gene TRBV6-4 combines with J gene TRBJ2-1; 9 nucleotides match TRBD2. CDR3 length: 14 amino acids. Germline-derived CDR1 and CDR2 are MRHNA and SNTAGT. V shed 4 bases and J 7 bases; nucleotides not matched to a gene: 5. CDR3 residues: CASSVAGGRNEQFF. DNA of the CDR3: TGTGCCAGCAGTGTTGCGGGGGGGCGGAATGAGCAGTTCTTC.

V is TRBV28 and J is TRBJ1-1; D unresolved. The CDR3 length is 14 residues. Germline loops: CDR1 MDHEN, CDR2 SYDVKM. V was clipped by 4 bases and J by 1 base, with 10 bases between them. The CDR3 coding sequence is TGTGCCAGCAGTTACGGGTCGGGGAACACTGAAGCTTTCTTT. This translates into CASSYGSGNTEAFF.

V usage is TRBV7-6 and J usage is TRBJ1-1; D uncertain. The germline CDR1 and CDR2 sequences are SGHVS and FNYEAQ. Trimming pared 0 bases from V and 4 bases from J, leaving 6 bases between. The CDR3 spans 13 residues. The chain's CDR3 is CASSLALGTEAFF. The CDR3 DNA is TGTGCCAGCAGCTTAGCGCTAGGCACTGAAGCTTTCTTT.

This sequence joins TRBV9 and TRBJ2-3; no reliable D call. The CDR3 has 15 amino acids. V gave up 2 bases and J gave up 2 bases, with 12 bases separating them. The germline V gene encodes CDR1 SGDLS and CDR2 YYNGEE. The CDR3 DNA reads TGTGCCAGCAGCGTGGGTGACTCGTACACAGATACGCAGTATTTT. The encoded protein is CASSVGDSYTDTQYF.

V gene TRBV29-1 combines with J gene TRBJ1-1, with 7 bases fitting TRBD1. Germline assignment: CDR1 SQVTM and CDR2 ANQGSEA. The CDR3 runs to 13 residues. Losses at the gene ends were 7 bases for V and 1 base for J; bases not matched to a gene: 6. CDR3 loop: CSGMGQPNTEAFF. For the CDR3, the DNA is TGCAGCGGAATGGGACAGCCGAACACTGAAGCTTTCTTT.

The chain joins TRBV18 to TRBJ1-4; 11 bases match TRBD1. V dropped 10 bases and J dropped 7; count of bases not matched to a gene: 5. Per the germline V gene, CDR1 is KGHSH and CDR2 is LQKENI. CDR3 length: 13 residues. CDR3 region: CATMDRGREKLFF. The DNA for the CDR3 is TGTGCCACAATGGACAGGGGGCGTGAAAAACTGTTTTTT.

CDR3 sequence (DNA): TGTGCCAGCAGTGCATCGACTAGCGGGAGGGCCGCAGATACGCAGTATTTT. Translation gives CASSASTSGRAADTQYF. This sequence joins TRBV27 and TRBJ2-3; TRBD2 aligns across 14 bases. Germline trimming cut 5 bases from V and 4 bases from J; bases unmatched to any gene: 8. CDR3 length equals 17 residues. Germline values: CDR1 MNHEY, CDR2 SMNVEV (reference sequence).

This clone was observed a few times. This rearrangement joins TRBV4-1 to TRBJ2-7, with a weak D call TRBD1 (6 bases). Germline V CDR1 and CDR2: MGHRA, YSYEKL. The V and J ends lost 1 base and 8 bases respectively, with 9 bases between them. The CDR3 extends over 12 amino acids. CDR3 sequence: CASSQAQGKQYF. The CDR3 bases are TGCGCCAGCAGCCAAGCACAGGGAAAGCAGTACTTC.

The chain has TRBV7-2 and TRBJ2-5; D possibly corresponds to TRBD1 (5 bases). The CDR3 length is 16 residues. Germline-derived CDR1 and CDR2 are SGHTA and FQGNSA. Trimming took off 1 base at V and 4 bases at J, with 16 bases between the two ends. The chain's CDR3 is CASSLGVTVARETQYF. The CDR3 DNA reads TGTGCCAGCAGCTTAGGTGTGACAGTTGCTCGAGAGACCCAGTACTTC. The full variable domain, with the rest looked up from reference TRBV7-2 and TRBJ2-5, is GAGVSQSPSNKVTEKGKDVELRCDPISGHTALYWYRQSLGQGLEFLIYFQGNSAPDKSGLPSDRFSAERTGGSVSTLTIQRTQQEDSAVYLCASSLGVTVARETQYFGPGTRLLVL.

This chain joins TRBV28 and TRBJ2-5; TRBD1 matches 10 bases. The last part of the DNA fits TRBJ2-7 better; the J call may be wrong. Germline V gene lookup returns CDR1 MDHEN and CDR2 SYDVKM. The CDR3 consists of 14 residues. In nucleotides, the CDR3 is TGTGCCAGCAGTTGGACAGGGGGAACCTACGAGCAGTACTTC. Its translation: CASSWTGGTYEQYF.

The chain joins TRBV29-1 to TRBJ2-5; 8 bases map to TRBD1. Germline lookup yields CDR1 SQVTM and CDR2 ANQGSEA. V was clipped by 1 base and J by 5 bases; unmatched bases: 12. The CDR3 extends over 16 amino acids. The CDR3 spells CSVEGLRGLGRETQYF. The CDR3 bases are TGCAGCGTTGAAGGGCTCAGGGGGCTAGGACGGGAGACCCAGTACTTC. The variable domain in full, completed from reference TRBV29-1 and TRBJ2-5, reads SAVISQKPSRDICQRGTSLTIQCQVDSQVTMMFWYRQQPGQSLTLIATANQGSEATYESGFVIDKFPISRPNLTFSTLTVSNMSPEDSSIYLCSVEGLRGLGRETQYFGPGTRLLVL.

The chain couples TRBV5-4 to TRBJ2-5; D possibly corresponds to TRBD2 (5 bases). V lost 1 base, J lost 0 bases, and 13 bases lay in between. CDR1 is SGHNT and CDR2 is YYREEE in the germline V gene (reference sequence). CDR3 length: 16 residues. CDR3 sequence (DNA): TGTGCCAGCAGCTTGTGGTTTGCGGGCAACCAAGAGACCCAGTACTTC. This codes for CASSLWFAGNQETQYF.

The chain couples TRBV19 to TRBJ1-2; no definite D call. Germline lookup yields CDR1 LNHDA and CDR2 SQIVND (reference sequence). The CDR3 length is 13 residues. V gave up 0 bases and J gave up 4 bases, with 6 bases separating them. The CDR3 nucleotides read TGTGCCAGTAGTATAGAGTCCTTCTATGGCTACACCTTC. It translates to CASSIESFYGYTF.

There are a few counts of this clone. The V call is TRBV5-6, the J call TRBJ2-3; 9 nucleotides match TRBD2. Per the germline V gene, CDR1 is SGHDT and CDR2 is YYEEEE. CDR3 size: 17 residues. The ends lost 0 bases at V and 7 bases at J; junction bases unmatched: 12. The CDR3 nucleotides are TGTGCCAGCAGCTTGGAGGGTCTAGCGGGGTTGACTAATACGCAGTATTTT. This encodes CASSLEGLAGLTNTQYF.

This chain uses TRBV29-1 with TRBJ2-7; 9 nucleotides line up with TRBD1. Germline-derived CDR1 and CDR2 are SQVTM and ANQGSEA. V was pared by 6 bases and J by 3 bases, with 6 bases of the junction left unmatched. The length of the CDR3 is 13 residues. The CDR3: CSVATGQGYEQYF. The CDR3 nucleotides read TGCAGCGTAGCAACGGGACAGGGCTACGAGCAGTACTTC.

This clone showed up just once. The chain is built from TRBV7-3 and TRBJ1-3; TRBD1 aligns across 9 bases. Germline V CDR1 and CDR2: SGHTA, FQGTGA. V lost 2 bases, J lost 2 bases, and 1 base stayed unmatched. This CDR3 is built from 15 residues. The CDR3 loop reads CASSLDRGAGNTIYF. CDR3 in DNA: TGTGCCAGCAGCTTAGACAGGGGGGCTGGAAACACCATATATTTT.

As to this clone: One junction end does not reproduce the germline sequence, and a read error may be involved. The chain combines TRBV7-7 with TRBJ2-3; TRBD1 aligns across 8 bases. Germline-derived CDR1 and CDR2 are SSHAT and FNYEAQ (reference sequence). There are 14 residues in the CDR3. CDR3 residues: CASSPGQGTDTQYF. CDR3 nucleotides: TGTGCTAGCAGCCCGGGACAGGGCACAGATACGCAGTATTTT.

The chain recombines TRBV19 with TRBJ2-3; 8 nucleotides agree with TRBD1. The V segment lost 2 bases and the J segment 0 bases; nucleotides outside the gene matches: 1. Per the germline V gene, CDR1 is LNHDA and CDR2 is SQIVND (reference sequence). The CDR3 spans 15 residues. In DNA form, the CDR3 reads TGTGCCAGTAGTATAAGACAGGGGAGCACAGATACGCAGTATTTT. Encoded protein: CASSIRQGSTDTQYF.

The chain carries TRBV6-1 and TRBJ2-3; a possible D gene is TRBD1 (6 bases). The CDR3 length is 12 residues. CDR1 MNHNS and CDR2 SASEGT come from the germline V gene. Trimming took 7 bases from V and 4 from J, leaving 9 bases between them. In nucleotides, the CDR3 is TGTGCCAGCAAATCAGGGGCAGATACGCAGTATTTT. Amino acids: CASKSGADTQYF.

The chain carries TRBV14 and TRBJ1-1; 8 positions agree with TRBD1. The CDR3 has 19 amino acids. CDR1 and CDR2 from the germline V gene are SGHDN and FVKESK. The J segment lost 6 bases and the V segment lost 4 bases, leaving 22 bases of the junction unmatched. This chain's CDR3 is CASSPDRVENIMFWAEAFF. The CDR3 DNA sequence: TGTGCCAGCAGCCCGGACAGGGTGGAGAACATAATGTTCTGGGCTGAAGCTTTCTTT.

The sample holds one count of this clone. This chain's CDR3 is CASWKDRQKNTEAFF. Written as DNA, the CDR3 is TGTGCCAGCTGGAAGGACAGGCAAAAGAACACTGAAGCTTTCTTT. V usage is TRBV27 and J usage is TRBJ1-1, with 7 bases lining up with TRBD1. Germline V lookup: CDR1 MNHEY, CDR2 SMNVEV (reference sequence). The CDR3 consists of 15 residues. The trim removed 8 bases at V and 1 base at J, leaving 10 bases unmatched.

The chain carries TRBV5-6 and TRBJ2-1; the match to TRBD1 covers 7 bases. Trimming cost V 4 bases and J 2 bases; bases outside gene matches: 12. CDR1 SGHDT and CDR2 YYEEEE come from the germline V gene. The CDR3 is 17 residues long. This CDR3 reads CASSPGQAVLTYNEQFF. Written as DNA, the CDR3 is TGTGCCAGCAGCCCCGGACAGGCCGTCCTTACCTACAATGAGCAGTTCTTC.

The V and J genes are TRBV6-5 and TRBJ2-5; TRBD1 matches at 9 bases. With V trimmed by 6 bases and J by 5 bases, 7 bases remained unmatched. The CDR3 consists of 14 residues. CDR1 is MNHEY and CDR2 is SVGAGI in the germline V gene. In nucleotides, the CDR3 is TGTGCCAGCAGCTGGGGACAGGGTGGCGAGACCCAGTACTTC. It codes for CASSWGQGGETQYF.

This clone was observed a few times. This chain joins TRBV19 and TRBJ2-2; 7 nucleotides line up with TRBD1. The CDR3 has 14 amino acids. In germline, CDR1 is LNHDA, CDR2 SQIVND (reference sequence). The V and J ends lost 7 bases and 1 base, in that order; junction bases with no gene match: 3. In nucleotides, the CDR3 is TGTGCCAGTAACAGGGGAGAGAACACCGGGGAGCTGTTTTTT. It is translated as CASNRGENTGELFF.